The next 11 T cell receptor beta chains were all read from a single sample in a study of OX40 agonist ivuxolimab in advanced cancers. Method: immunoSEQ multiplex PCR; TCRdb's copy keeps in-frame clones and lacks some. Altogether roughly 80,000 clones are present, around four fifths being singletons, with the ten largest covering approximately 6.3%. This specimen consisted of CD4+ or CD8+ T cells sorted from blood, obtained in a trial of the OX40 agonist ivuxolimab. These receptors originate from an adult with an advanced solid tumor such as melanoma, head and neck, liver or kidney cancer.

The genes are TRBV28 and TRBJ1-4, with 7 bases aligning to TRBD1. Germline trimming cut 5 bases from V and 2 bases from J; bases unmatched to any gene: 8. CDR1 is MDHEN and CDR2 is SYDVKM in the germline V gene. This CDR3 comprises 16 residues. CDR3 sequence reads: CASSPTGAGTNEKLFF. The CDR3 bases are TGTGCCAGCAGTCCCACAGGGGCCGGCACTAATGAAAAACTGTTTTTT.

This rearrangement joins TRBV19 to TRBJ2-2, with 12 bases lining up with TRBD2. The V segment lost 7 bases and the J segment 7 bases; nucleotides outside the gene matches: 22. The CDR3 is made up of 20 amino acids. CDR1 is LNHDA, CDR2 SQIVND, per germline (reference sequence). This CDR3 is CASTSAIGPSGGALHGELFF. The CDR3, as DNA: TGTGCCAGTACCTCCGCTATAGGGCCTAGCGGGGGGGCCTTGCACGGGGAGCTGTTTTTT. The entire variable domain, with the rest obtained from reference TRBV19 and TRBJ2-2, is as follows: DGGITQSPKYLFRKEGQNVTLSCEQNLNHDAMYWYRQDPGQGLRLIYYSQIVNDFQKGDIAEGYSVSREKKESFPLTVTSAQKNPTAFYLCASTSAIGPSGGALHGELFFGEGSRLTVL.

The chain's CDR3 is CASSMVYISGNTIYF. Written as DNA, the CDR3 is TGTGCCAGTAGTATGGTTTACATCTCTGGAAACACCATATATTTT. This rearrangement joins TRBV19 to TRBJ1-3; D uncertain. The V gene lost 3 bases and the J gene lost 0 bases, with 9 bases spanning the gap. The CDR3 is 15 amino acids. In germline, CDR1 is LNHDA, CDR2 SQIVND (reference sequence). Full variable domain (missing parts from reference TRBV19 and TRBJ1-3): DGGITQSPKYLFRKEGQNVTLSCEQNLNHDAMYWYRQDPGQGLRLIYYSQIVNDFQKGDIAEGYSVSREKKESFPLTVTSAQKNPTAFYLCASSMVYISGNTIYFGEGSWLTVV.

V and J are TRBV27 and TRBJ2-6, with 7 bases matching TRBD1. Germline V gives CDR1 MNHEY, CDR2 SMNVEV (reference sequence). V lost 3 bases to trimming and J lost 4 bases; unmatched junction nucleotides: 15. The CDR3 spans 19 residues. DNA of the CDR3: TGTGCCAGCAGTTTCCGGAGGACAGGTTCGTCGTGGGGGGCCAACGTCCTGACTTTC. Translating gives CASSFRRTGSSWGANVLTF.

This clone turned up a few times. The chain joins TRBV11-2 to TRBJ2-7; D remains unclear. CDR1 is SGHAT and CDR2 is FQNNGV in the germline V gene. CDR3 length: 11 residues. V lost 5 bases to trimming and J lost 0 bases, with 2 bases between them. CDR3 DNA sequence: TGTGCCAGCAGCCGCTCCTACGAGCAGTACTTC. Translated, it gives CASSRSYEQYF.

This clone has a handful of counts. V and J are TRBV4-2 and TRBJ2-1; D might be TRBD2 (5 bases). Trimming stripped 4 bases from V and 5 bases from J, with 12 bases between. Germline CDR1 is LGHNA and CDR2 is YNFKEQ. This CDR3 comprises 14 residues. The CDR3 nucleotides read TGTGCCAGCAGCCCTGACTATTCCCACAATGAGCAGTTCTTC. Its translation is CASSPDYSHNEQFF.

J is TRBJ2-4 and V is TRBV6-5; D is perhaps TRBD1 or TRBD2 (5 bases each). The CDR3 sequence is 16 residues long. With 2 bases removed from V and 0 bases from J, the gap between germline ends came to 11 bases. CDR1 is MNHEY, CDR2 SVGAGI, per germline. DNA for the CDR3: TGTGCCAGCAGTTACGTTGGGGGTCTAGCCAAAAACATTCAGTACTTC. As protein: CASSYVGGLAKNIQYF.

This clone was seen more than once but under ten times. V is TRBV18 and J is TRBJ1-3, with 11 bases fitting TRBD1. Germline CDR1 and CDR2: KGHSH and LQKENI. V was pared by 5 bases and J by 5 bases, with 11 bases of the junction left unmatched. This CDR3 has 17 amino acids. CDR3 DNA sequence: TGTGCCAGCTCAACCAGGACAGGGGGCGACGGCAGAAACACCATATATTTT. Amino acids: CASSTRTGGDGRNTIYF.

This rearrangement joins TRBV5-1 to TRBJ2-3; 8 positions match TRBD1. Germline CDR1 reads SGHRS; CDR2 reads YFSETQ. V trimming: 2 bases; J trimming: 4 bases; junction bases outside the gene matches: 12. The CDR3 contains 17 residues. This chain's CDR3 is CASSFDGYTGGSDTQYF. The CDR3 DNA is TGCGCCAGCAGCTTTGATGGGTACACAGGGGGTTCAGATACGCAGTATTTT.

The chain joins TRBV18 to TRBJ2-7; 11 bases are shared with TRBD1. CDR1 is KGHSH and CDR2 is LQKENI in the germline V gene. Losses at the gene ends were 2 bases for V and 3 bases for J; bases not matched to a gene: 0. This CDR3 contains 14 residues. For the CDR3, the DNA is TGTGCCAGCTCACCAGGGACAGGGGGCTACGAGCAGTACGTC. Translated, it gives CASSPGTGGYEQYV.

V is TRBV7-2 and J is TRBJ2-3; 8 bases are shared with TRBD2. The germline V gene has CDR1 SGHTA and CDR2 FQGNSA. This CDR3 contains 14 residues. V shed 5 bases and J 5 bases; nucleotides not matched to a gene: 6. CDR3 residues: CASSPGGTQDTQYF. The CDR3 DNA reads TGTGCCAGCAGCCCGGGGGGGACACAAGATACGCAGTATTTT. Based on the CDR3 plus reference TRBV7-2 and TRBJ2-3, the full variable domain is GAGVSQSPSNKVTEKGKDVELRCDPISGHTALYWYRQSLGQGLEFLIYFQGNSAPDKSGLPSDRFSAERTGGSVSTLTIQRTQQEDSAVYLCASSPGGTQDTQYFGPGTRLTVL.